This TCR beta chain was obtained from a study of CD8+ T cells in alopecia areata. On the study more broadly: Treated patients were given 5 to 10 mg oral tofacitinib twice daily.

In the case of this clone: Its antigen is unknown.

Findings of the study overall: Besides other cells, scalp samples also yield sequences of resident alphabeta T cells from normal skin. Amid tofacitinib therapy, many expanded lesional clones stayed present in scalp and blood.

Regarding treatment: oral pan-JAK inhibitor, 5-10 mg twice daily. Peripheral blood and lesional scalp punch biopsies were taken from alopecia areata patients. cDNA prepared by RNA extraction and subsequent reverse transcription served as the template for sequencing. Here immunoSEQ multiplex PCR was the method, and the copy in TCRdb shows in-frame clones only, minus some. The data hold about 180,000 clones, with 50% to 65% observed a single time. Trimming took off 0 bases at V and 0 bases at J, with 8 bases between the two ends. Germline values: CDR1 GTSNPN, CDR2 SVGIG (reference sequence). The CDR3 spans 14 residues.

The genes are TRBV30 and TRBJ1-1, with unresolved D. This receptor was taken from a human donor with alopecia areata. The sample was CD8+ T cells sorted from blood, taken at week 24, from a patient treated with tofacitinib. The CDR3, as DNA: TGTGCCTGGAGTGTATCCAGATTGAACACTGAAGCTTTCTTT. It translates to CAWSVSRLNTEAFF.